This is a list of T cell receptor beta chains from one sample in a study of blood T cell repertoires in COVID-19. The protocol was immunoSEQ multiplex PCR, while the TCRdb copy is restricted to in-frame clones and leaves out a portion. The table lists about 98,000 clones, 70% to 90% of them singletons. The sample taken for sequencing was peripheral blood. These receptors all come from a man between 45 and 60 years old with active or convalescent COVID-19. Each CDR3 is given with its conserved first and last residue. The order of the fields is V gene, D gene, J gene, clone size, CDR3 protein, CDR3 DNA. The D gene is left open where the match is weak. Not every row has a clone size; where given, it reads once, few, many or a size class.

TRBV1	.	TRBJ2-1	.	CTSSQSSGGASKVGQFF	TGCACCAGCAGCCAATCAAGCGGGGGGGCCAGTAAGGTAGGGCAGTTCTTC
TRBV6-2/TRBV6-3	.	TRBJ1-3	.	CASSSTISGNTIYF	TGTGCCAGCAGTTCTACCATCTCTGGAAACACCATATATTTT
TRBV18	TRBD2	TRBJ2-3	.	CASSPGLAGTDTQYF	TGTGCCAGCTCACCAGGGCTAGCGGGGACAGATACGCAGTATTTT
TRBV18	TRBD1	TRBJ2-3	.	CASSQDRATDTQYF	TGTGCCAGCTCACAGGACAGGGCCACAGATACGCAGTATTTT
TRBV6-5	TRBD1	TRBJ1-3	.	CASSYYQGDSGNTIYF	TGTGCCAGCAGTTATTATCAGGGGGACTCTGGAAACACCATATATTTT
TRBV30	TRBD1	TRBJ1-6	few	CAWSGQGARSPLHF	TGTGCCTGGAGCGGACAGGGGGCGCGCTCACCCCTCCACTTT
TRBV2	.	TRBJ2-1	.	CASSEDSYNEQFF	TGTGCCAGCAGTGAAGACAGCTACAATGAGCAGTTCTTC
TRBV7-2	TRBD1	TRBJ2-1	.	CASSLAGTGRNEQFF	TGTGCCAGCAGCTTAGCCGGGACAGGGAGAAATGAGCAGTTCTTC
TRBV5-1	TRBD1	TRBJ2-5	.	CASSSGQPLGDQYF	TGCGCCAGCAGCTCGGGACAGCCCCTGGGGGACCAGTACTTC
TRBV6-2/TRBV6-3	.	TRBJ1-5	once	CASSYSQTGLPNQPQHF	TGTGCCAGCAGTTACTCTCAGACAGGCCTTCCCAATCAGCCCCAGCATTTT
TRBV5-5	TRBD1	TRBJ1-6	.	CASSLFGTGGPIVNSPLHF	TGTGCCAGCAGCTTGTTCGGGACAGGGGGTCCGATCGTGAATTCACCCCTCCACTTT
TRBV19	.	TRBJ1-1	.	CASSNREGNTEAFF	TGTGCCAGTAGCAACAGGGAGGGGAACACTGAAGCTTTCTTT
TRBV25-1	TRBD1	TRBJ1-2	.	CASSEPGQGAGYGYTF	TGTGCCAGCAGTGAACCGGGACAGGGGGCGGGCTATGGCTACACCTTC
TRBV20-1	TRBD2	TRBJ2-1	.	CSASAQRGGNEQFF	TGCAGTGCTAGTGCCCAGCGGGGAGGGAATGAGCAGTTCTTC
TRBV19	.	TRBJ2-3	.	CASSIRQPGRDTQYF	TGTGCCAGTAGTATTAGACAGCCCGGGAGAGATACGCAGTATTTT
TRBV24-1	.	TRBJ1-4	.	CATSDHSATNEKLFF	TGTGCCACCAGTGACCACAGTGCAACTAATGAAAAACTGTTTTTT
TRBV19	.	TRBJ1-5	.	CASSMQQGLPQHF	TGTGCCAGTAGTATGCAGCAGGGGCTGCCCCAGCATTTT
TRBV7-8	.	TRBJ1-6	.	CASSLEVGLNSPLHF	TGTGCCAGCAGCTTAGAAGTGGGCCTGAATTCACCCCTCCACTTT
TRBV6-1	TRBD2	TRBJ2-3	once	CASSENLAGGLDTQYF	TGTGCCAGCAGTGAGAACCTAGCGGGGGGGCTGGATACGCAGTATTTT
TRBV19	TRBD1	TRBJ1-3	.	CASTPDRFSGNTIYF	TGTGCCAGTACCCCGGACAGGTTCTCTGGAAACACCATATATTTT